Listed below are T cell receptor beta chains from one sample, sequenced in a study of identical twins. One entry per CDR3 protein, called by TCRdb with MiXCR from the 5' RACE reads. The sample has roughly 770,000 distinct CDR3 sequences, about 20% seen once; the top ten hold approximately 14%. These data were also filed under a second study, of T cells expressing NK-cell markers.

Source material: PBMCs. These receptors all stem from a woman younger than 35 in good health. Both conserved end residues are part of each CDR3. Each record gives: V gene, J gene, D gene, clone size, CDR3 protein, CDR3 DNA. D genes are given only for firm matches. Not every row has a clone size; where given, it reads once, few, many or a size class.

v_call: TRBV5-1; j_call: TRBJ2-5; d_call: -; clone_size: many; cdr3_aa: CASSQTAPETQYF; cdr3_nt: TGCGCCAGCAGCCAGACTGCTCCGGAGACCCAGTACTTC
v_call: TRBV10-3; j_call: TRBJ2-3; d_call: -; clone_size: -; cdr3_aa: CAISDPRISDTQYF; cdr3_nt: TGTGCCATCAGTGACCCTCGAATATCAGATACGCAGTATTTT
v_call: TRBV6-1; j_call: TRBJ2-5; d_call: -; clone_size: -; cdr3_aa: CASSGGRGKETQYF; cdr3_nt: TGTGCCAGCAGTGGGGGCAGGGGTAAGGAGACCCAGTACTTC
v_call: TRBV20-1; j_call: TRBJ2-5; d_call: -; clone_size: few; cdr3_aa: CSARGPTQETQYF; cdr3_nt: TGCAGTGCCCGAGGTCCAACTCAAGAGACCCAGTACTTC
v_call: TRBV29-1; j_call: TRBJ2-7; d_call: -; clone_size: few; cdr3_aa: CSVGDRLRRGGSNEQYF; cdr3_nt: TGCAGCGTTGGGGACAGGCTACGCCGCGGGGGTTCCAACGAGCAGTACTTC
v_call: TRBV7-2; j_call: TRBJ2-1; d_call: -; clone_size: -; cdr3_aa: CASSLAEASHEQFF; cdr3_nt: TGTGCCAGCAGCTTAGCTGAGGCCTCGCATGAGCAGTTCTTC
v_call: TRBV6-1; j_call: TRBJ1-1; d_call: -; clone_size: few; cdr3_aa: CAIDQAFF; cdr3_nt: TGTGCCATCGATCAAGCTTTCTTT
v_call: TRBV6-1; j_call: TRBJ2-7; d_call: TRBD1; clone_size: few; cdr3_aa: CASRQDRDSLQQYF; cdr3_nt: TGTGCCAGCAGACAGGACAGGGATAGCCTTCAGCAGTACTTC
v_call: TRBV10-3; j_call: TRBJ2-4; d_call: -; clone_size: few; cdr3_aa: CAISEKGSIQYF; cdr3_nt: TGTGCCATCAGTGAAAAGGGTAGTATTCAGTACTTC
v_call: TRBV29-1; j_call: TRBJ2-7; d_call: -; clone_size: few; cdr3_aa: CSVRDTKNYEQYF; cdr3_nt: TGCAGCGTTAGGGACACCAAGAACTACGAGCAGTACTTC
v_call: TRBV5-1; j_call: TRBJ2-7; d_call: -; clone_size: many; cdr3_aa: CASSLEGLYEQYF; cdr3_nt: TGCGCCAGCAGCTTGGAAGGGCTCTACGAGCAGTACTTC
v_call: TRBV12-3/TRBV12-4; j_call: TRBJ2-7; d_call: TRBD1; clone_size: -; cdr3_aa: CATRTGLVGEQYF; cdr3_nt: TGTGCCACCCGGACAGGGCTTGTCGGAGAGCAGTACTTC
v_call: TRBV25-1; j_call: TRBJ2-7; d_call: -; clone_size: few; cdr3_aa: CASSFHGRSYEQYF; cdr3_nt: TGTGCCAGCAGCTTCCATGGGAGGTCCTACGAGCAGTACTTC
v_call: TRBV7-2; j_call: TRBJ1-4; d_call: -; clone_size: -; cdr3_aa: CASSPRRYRMGDEKLFF; cdr3_nt: TGTGCCAGCAGCCCCCGCAGGTACAGGATGGGGGATGAAAAACTGTTTTTT
v_call: TRBV5-5; j_call: TRBJ2-1; d_call: -; clone_size: -; cdr3_aa: CASSLVATSYNEQFF; cdr3_nt: TGTGCCAGCAGCTTGGTCGCGACCTCCTACAATGAGCAGTTCTTC
v_call: TRBV7-2; j_call: TRBJ2-7; d_call: -; clone_size: -; cdr3_aa: CASSFDWQLPYEQYF; cdr3_nt: TGTGCCAGCAGTTTCGACTGGCAGCTACCCTACGAGCAGTACTTC
v_call: TRBV12-3/TRBV12-4; j_call: TRBJ1-3; d_call: -; clone_size: few; cdr3_aa: CASTQSGLINTIYF; cdr3_nt: TGTGCCAGCACTCAATCGGGGTTGATCAACACCATATATTTT